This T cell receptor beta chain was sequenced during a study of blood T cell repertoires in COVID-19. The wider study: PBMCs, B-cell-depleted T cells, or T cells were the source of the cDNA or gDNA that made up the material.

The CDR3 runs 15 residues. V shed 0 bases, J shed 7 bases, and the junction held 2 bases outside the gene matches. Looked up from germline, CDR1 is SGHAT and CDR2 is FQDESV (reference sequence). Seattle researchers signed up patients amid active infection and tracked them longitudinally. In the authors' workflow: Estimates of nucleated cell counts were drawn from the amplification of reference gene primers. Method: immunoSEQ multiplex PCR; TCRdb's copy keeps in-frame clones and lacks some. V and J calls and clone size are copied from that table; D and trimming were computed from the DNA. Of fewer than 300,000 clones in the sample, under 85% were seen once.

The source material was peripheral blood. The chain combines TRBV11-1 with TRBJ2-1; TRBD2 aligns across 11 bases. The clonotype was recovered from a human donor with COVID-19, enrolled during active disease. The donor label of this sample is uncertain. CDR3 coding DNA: TGTGCCAGCAGCTTAGCACTAGCGGGAGATAATGAGCAGTTCTTC. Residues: CASSLALAGDNEQFF.